This T cell receptor beta chain originates from a study of blood T cells in healthy people across ages. Regarding the study as a whole: Estimated diversity that came from one million T cells was considered an underestimate.

The sample holds a few counts of this clonotype. Its cognate antigen is unknown. Russia was home to the donors, healthy Caucasian individuals aged about 6 to 90. A sample-barcoded 5' primer and a J-beta primer mix were used in a second PCR of about 7 to 12 cycles. Each CDR3 protein is one row after TCRdb ran MiXCR on the 5' RACE reads. Of roughly 1 million distinct CDR3 sequences listed, approximately 26% were seen once; the top ten hold about 0.72%. Unmatched junction bases numbered 3, after V lost 1 base and J lost 4 bases. CDR3 length: 15 residues. CDR1 and CDR2 (germline): SGHTA, FQGTGA. The sample was also linked to a second study, of T cells of mothers and their children. That study reports: The study sampled a few healthy Caucasian mothers and their six children. Mothers and children who were related shared slightly more overlap than unrelated pairs, but not significantly more.

The source material was blood. The sequence came from a girl aged 2 to 9 in good health. This rearrangement joins TRBV7-3 to TRBJ2-1; 8 bases agree with TRBD2. The CDR3 reads CASSLMGLEYNEQFF. The CDR3 coding sequence is TGTGCCAGCAGCTTAATGGGACTAGAATACAATGAGCAGTTCTTC. Looking up the rest from reference TRBV7-3 and TRBJ2-1 gives the full variable domain: GAGVSQTPSNKVTEKGKYVELRCDPISGHTALYWYRQSLGQGPEFLIYFQGTGAADDSGLPNDRFFAVRPEGSVSTLKIQRTERGDSAVYLCASSLMGLEYNEQFFGPGTRLTVL.